What follows is one T cell receptor beta chain and its context. As yet, its antigen is unknown. The sample comes from a study of shared clonotypes between healthy human individuals. Study-wide context: A donor's plate count was three for CD4 naive and three for CD4 memory; CD8 naive had two and CD8 memory one.

In the sorted-subset replicate PCRs, approximately 200 ng DNA, roughly 29,000 T cell genomes, was used. Profiled with immunoSEQ multiplex PCR; TCRdb holds only in-frame clones, not every one. The sample lists roughly 2,000,000 clones, less than 95% occurring once. CD45RO-negative cells were positively selected for CCR7, leaving out terminally differentiated effector memory CD45RA+ cells. Study outcomes and limitations: The study found lower generation probabilities in non-shared clonotypes than in those shared by all four donors. Sequencing depth was expected to affect clonotype sharing among donors.

V shed 5 bases and J shed 0 bases, with 11 bases lying between them. Per germline, CDR1 MNHEY and CDR2 SMNVEV (reference sequence). There are 15 residues in the CDR3. What was sequenced was naive CD8+ T cells sorted from blood. The chain employs TRBV27 and TRBJ2-1; D not certain. The receptor was derived from a man aged 18-30 years in good health. CDR3 DNA sequence: TGTGCCAGCAGTCCTCATTGGGACTCCTACAATGAGCAGTTCTTC. This encodes CASSPHWDSYNEQFF.